Listed here are 18 T cell receptor beta chains from one sample, sequenced in a study of cytomegalovirus exposure and HLA in healthy donors. In the PCR, 60 Vbeta and 13 Jbeta primers were used. The assay was immunoSEQ multiplex PCR, and TCRdb's table has in-frame clones only and misses some. The table has about 140,000 clones, about 84% seen once. The sequenced sample consisted of PBMCs. The receptors were gathered from a woman aged 40 to 55 in good health and CMV-seropositive.

The gene calls are TRBV5-5 and TRBJ1-5, with D unclear. This CDR3 region has 17 residues. V lost 0 bases to trimming and J lost 6 bases, with 19 bases between them. Germline assignment: CDR1 SGHKS and CDR2 YYEKEE (reference sequence). Here the CDR3 reads CASSLAFGLAGSQPQHF. The DNA for the CDR3 is TGTGCCAGCAGCTTGGCCTTTGGGCTCGCGGGAAGTCAGCCCCAGCATTTT. The variable domain in full, completed from reference TRBV5-5 and TRBJ1-5, reads DAGVTQSPTHLIKTRGQQVTLRCSPISGHKSVSWYQQVLGQGPQFIFQYYEKEERGRGNFPDRFSARQFPNYSSELNVNALLLGDSALYLCASSLAFGLAGSQPQHFGDGTRLSIL.

V is TRBV7-9 and J is TRBJ2-1, with 11 bases identical to TRBD1. This CDR3 is built from 14 residues. Germline loops: CDR1 SEHNR, CDR2 FQNEAQ (reference sequence). The V and J ends lost 2 bases and 9 bases, in that order; junction bases with no gene match: 3. Here the CDR3 reads CASSLRTGGIEQFF. The DNA for the CDR3 is TGTGCCAGCAGCTTAAGGACAGGGGGCATTGAGCAGTTCTTC.

The rearrangement links TRBV28 to TRBJ1-2, with 8 bases identical to TRBD1. The CDR3 covers 16 residues. Germline-derived CDR1 and CDR2 are MDHEN and SYDVKM. V dropped 2 bases and J dropped 3; count of bases not matched to a gene: 8. Written as DNA, the CDR3 is TGTGCCAGCAGTTTAAGTCAGGGGGCGGGGCACTATGGCTACACCTTC. Protein product: CASSLSQGAGHYGYTF.

This chain uses TRBV5-4 with TRBJ2-5, with 10 bases that match TRBD1. CDR3 length: 14 residues. Germline V lookup: CDR1 SGHNT, CDR2 YYREEE (reference sequence). Trimming at V came to 3 bases and at J to 6 bases, leaving 5 bases not matched to a gene. CDR3 in amino acids: CASSWDRGGQTQYF. In DNA, the CDR3 is TGTGCCAGCAGCTGGGACAGGGGTGGGCAGACCCAGTACTTC.

The rearrangement uses TRBV13 and TRBJ2-5; 9 bases map to TRBD2. The CDR3 is 18 amino acids. Germline CDR1 PRHDT, CDR2 FYEKMQ (reference sequence). J lost 1 base, V lost 4 bases, and 13 bases had no gene match. CDR3 nucleotides: TGTGCCAGCAGCTCCGAGGAGGGTAGCGGGAGCCCCCAAGAGACCCAGTACTTC. It yields the protein CASSSEEGSGSPQETQYF.

This rearrangement joins TRBV2 to TRBJ1-6; TRBD1 agrees at 8 bases. This CDR3 has 16 residues. Losses at the gene ends were 0 bases for V and 12 bases for J; bases not matched to a gene: 10. Germline V gene sequence: CDR1 SNHLY, CDR2 FYNNEI. The CDR3 nucleotides are TGTGCCAGCAGTGAAGCAGGCAGGGGGCGGCCCGAACCCCTCCACTTT. Its protein is CASSEAGRGRPEPLHF.

The gene calls are TRBV6-5 and TRBJ1-1, with 7 bases aligning to TRBD1. CDR3 length equals 11 residues. V was pared by 6 bases and J by 10 bases, with 5 bases of the junction left unmatched. Looked up from germline, CDR1 is MNHEY and CDR2 is SVGAGI. The CDR3 loop reads CASSRQGLAFF. CDR3 sequence (DNA): TGTGCCAGCAGCCGACAGGGATTAGCTTTCTTT.

The chain has TRBV10-2 and TRBJ1-2, with D perhaps matching TRBD1 (5 bases). Germline-derived CDR1 and CDR2 are WSHSY and SAAADI. The CDR3 loop spans 13 amino acids. V lost 9 bases to trimming and J lost 1 base, with 12 bases between them. The CDR3 here is CASTDSLNYGYTF. CDR3 nucleotide sequence: TGCGCCAGTACAGACAGTCTTAACTATGGCTACACCTTC.

In this sample, this clone turned up a few times. The chain has TRBV7-2 and TRBJ2-5, with TRBD2 matching 10 bases. The CDR3 contains 14 residues. Germline V lookup: CDR1 SGHTA, CDR2 FQGNSA. Unmatched junction bases numbered 3, after V lost 1 base and J lost 7 bases. CDR3 region: CASSLDASGGTQYF. DNA for the CDR3: TGTGCCAGCAGCTTAGACGCTAGCGGGGGGACCCAGTACTTC.

The V and J genes are TRBV5-1 and TRBJ2-7; 9 nucleotides agree with TRBD1. The CDR3 contains 15 residues. V gave up 0 bases and J gave up 3 bases; unmatched junction bases: 4. Germline-derived CDR1 and CDR2 are SGHRS and YFSETQ. The CDR3 nucleotides are TGCGCCAGCAGCTTGGTCGGGACAGGGAGCTACGAGCAGTACTTC. Its translation: CASSLVGTGSYEQYF.

The chain recombines TRBV7-9 with TRBJ1-4, with D tentatively TRBD1 (6 bases). The CDR3 contains 14 residues. Germline lookup yields CDR1 SEHNR and CDR2 FQNEAQ (reference sequence). Trimming stripped 5 bases from V and 7 bases from J, with 14 bases between. CDR3 nucleotide sequence: TGTGCCAGCAGCCAGGGGATCGCTAGTGAAAAACTGTTTTTT. Protein product: CASSQGIASEKLFF.

This chain uses TRBV7-2 with TRBJ1-4; tentative D call: TRBD1 (5 bases). Germline V CDR1 and CDR2: SGHTA, FQGNSA. CDR3 length: 13 amino acids. The germline V and J ends were trimmed by 2 bases and 10 bases, with 11 bases remaining between them. CDR3 nucleotide sequence: TGTGCCAGCAGCTTACCCAGGGCCGTAAAACTGTTTTTT. The encoded protein is CASSLPRAVKLFF.

The chain joins TRBV2 to TRBJ2-6; D possibly corresponds to TRBD2 (5 bases). The germline gives CDR1 SNHLY, CDR2 FYNNEI. The CDR3 loop spans 16 amino acids. Trimming left V 4 bases short and J 0 bases short, with 10 bases between. In DNA form, the CDR3 reads TGTGCCAGCAGTGCCGGACTTCCCTCTGGGGCCAACGTCCTGACTTTC. It encodes CASSAGLPSGANVLTF.

The gene calls are TRBV7-8 and TRBJ1-5, with D tentatively TRBD1 (5 bases). The germline V gene encodes CDR1 SGHVS and CDR2 FQNEAQ. Trimming removed 6 bases from V and 0 bases from J, with 15 bases in between. The CDR3 runs 16 residues. CDR3 DNA sequence: TGTGCCAGCAGAGAGGTGGGAGGGGATAGCAATCAGCCCCAGCATTTT. The encoded protein is CASREVGGDSNQPQHF.

The chain employs TRBV27 and TRBJ2-1; 7 bases match TRBD1. Germline V lookup: CDR1 MNHEY, CDR2 SMNVEV (reference sequence). The CDR3 has 14 amino acids. V shed 7 bases, J shed 2 bases, and the junction held 5 bases outside the gene matches. CDR3 region: CASTGTDPYNEQFF. CDR3 nucleotide sequence: TGTGCCAGCACTGGGACAGATCCCTACAATGAGCAGTTCTTC.

A remark on this clone: The sample has other DNA sequences that encode this CDR3 too. The chain recombines TRBV4-1 with TRBJ2-5, with 7 bases lining up with TRBD2. The trim removed 1 base at V and 4 bases at J, leaving 6 bases unmatched. Looked up from germline, CDR1 is MGHRA and CDR2 is YSYEKL. The CDR3 length is 15 residues. The CDR3 bases are TGCGCCAGCAGCCAAGGCGGGAGAGGTCGAGAGACCCAGTACTTC. Amino acids: CASSQGGRGRETQYF.

The V gene is TRBV2, the J gene TRBJ2-3; TRBD1 aligns across 7 bases. CDR1 is SNHLY, CDR2 FYNNEI, per germline. V dropped 9 bases and J dropped 0; count of bases not matched to a gene: 12. The CDR3 totals 16 residues. The CDR3 DNA reads TGTGCCAGGAGAGCGTTGGGACAGCCTAGCACAGATACGCAGTATTTT. Encoded protein: CARRALGQPSTDTQYF.

V and J are TRBV29-1 and TRBJ2-1; 12 positions match TRBD2. CDR3 length: 15 amino acids. Germline V CDR1 and CDR2: SQVTM, ANQGSEA. The V and J ends lost 4 bases and 6 bases, in that order; junction bases with no gene match: 7. The CDR3 coding sequence is TGCAGCGTTGCGAGCCTAGCGGGAGGGGGCAATGAGCAGTTCTTC. Amino acids: CSVASLAGGGNEQFF.